This passage covers 14 T cell receptor beta chains from one sample sequenced in a study of graft-versus-host responses after intestinal transplantation (dated by TCRdb to about 2021). Library preparation was by the immunoSEQ multiplex PCR assay. Entries here come from immuneACCESS through TCRdb and include only in-frame sequences with V and J called. Some clones fail to appear in such tables; in the studies checked, an unresolved V gene covers under half of the shortfall, and the cause of the remainder is unknown. Counted in this sample were just under 30,000 clones; more than 70% of them appeared once. The ten largest clones take up roughly 3% of the sample. Dithiothreitol, EDTA incubations and collagenase D digestion were used to isolate intraepithelial and lamina propria lymphocytes from graft specimens. Sequencing used ileum tissue, obtained 98 days after intestinal transplantation. The receptors stem from a human patient who received an intestinal transplant, so some T cells may come from the graft donor.

A single count supports this clone. This may stem from a read error, because a much larger clone lies one nucleotide away. Other DNA sequences in the sample encode the same CDR3. The chain combines TRBV4-1 with TRBJ1-2, with a weak D call TRBD1 (6 bases). The CDR3 loop spans 16 amino acids. V dropped 0 bases and J dropped 8 bases, with 19 bases sitting between them. Germline V gene lookup returns CDR1 MGHRA and CDR2 YSYEKL. The CDR3: CASSQDVLGGGSGYTF. The CDR3 bases are TGCGCCAGCAGCCAAGATGTTTTGGGAGGGGGATCGGGCTACACCTTC.

The CDR3 coding sequence is TGTGCCAGCAGCGGGCAGGGTTATAATTCACCCCTCCACTTT. Translated, it gives CASSGQGYNSPLHF. This chain joins TRBV7-9 and TRBJ1-6, with a possible D match to TRBD1 (5 bases). From germline, CDR1 is SEHNR and CDR2 FQNEAQ (reference sequence). The CDR3 totals 14 residues. V lost 5 bases and J 4 bases, leaving 9 bases between the germline ends.

The rearrangement uses TRBV11-2 and TRBJ1-2; tentatively, D is TRBD1 (6 bases). Trimming removed 4 bases from V and 4 bases from J, with 13 bases in between. CDR1 SGHAT and CDR2 FQNNGV come from the germline V gene. The CDR3 covers 14 residues. The CDR3 sequence: CASSSAIGGYGYTF. Here the CDR3 DNA reads TGTGCCAGCAGCTCGGCCATAGGGGGCTATGGCTACACCTTC. Full variable domain (missing parts from reference TRBV11-2 and TRBJ1-2): EAGVAQSPRYKIIEKRQSVAFWCNPISGHATLYWYQQILGQGPKLLIQFQNNGVVDDSQLPKDRFSAERLKGVDSTLKIQPAKLEDSAVYLCASSSAIGGYGYTFGSGTRLTVV.

The rearrangement links TRBV9 to TRBJ2-3; TRBD2 matches 7 bases. V lost 3 bases, J lost 3 bases, and 13 bases stayed unmatched. There are 17 residues in the CDR3. The V gene's germline CDR1 is SGDLS and CDR2 YYNGEE. The CDR3 DNA reads TGTGCCAGCAGCGCCGCTTTGATGGGAGGGTGGACAGATACGCAGTATTTT. This gives the protein CASSAALMGGWTDTQYF.

This clone is termed large. This chain uses TRBV10-3 with TRBJ2-7, with D possibly TRBD1 on 6 matching bases. V was pared by 2 bases and J by 12 bases, with 14 bases between. The germline CDR1 and CDR2 sequences are ENHRY and SYGVKD. This CDR3 comprises 12 residues. The CDR3 reads CAISEPDGTRYF. The CDR3 DNA reads as TGTGCCATCAGTGAGCCCGACGGGACAAGGTACTTC.

The chain employs TRBV13 and TRBJ2-7, with 8 bases that match TRBD2. The CDR3 is 14 amino acids. CDR1 and CDR2 from the germline V gene are PRHDT and FYEKMQ (reference sequence). With 3 bases clipped from V and 6 bases from J, the junction kept 7 bases outside the gene matches. CDR3 nucleotide sequence: TGTGCCAGCAGCTTCTCCGGCGGGGGGCGCGAGCAGTACTTC. This codes for CASSFSGGGREQYF. The full variable domain, in which reference TRBV13 and TRBJ2-7 provide the parts outside the CDR3, is AAGVIQSPRHLIKEKRETATLKCYPIPRHDTVYWYQQGPGQDPQFLISFYEKMQSDKGSIPDRFSAQQFSDYHSELNMSSLELGDSALYFCASSFSGGGREQYFGPGTRLTVT.

This clone was counted between two and nine times. This sequence joins TRBV27 and TRBJ2-1; TRBD1 is a possible D gene (6 bases). The CDR3 has 18 amino acids. V lost 7 bases and J 5 bases, leaving 27 bases between the germline ends. The V gene's germline CDR1 is MNHEY and CDR2 SMNVEV (reference sequence). CDR3 in amino acids: CASTNTARGPEWDNEQFF. CDR3 nucleotides: TGTGCCAGCACCAACACAGCCAGGGGCCCTGAATGGGACAATGAGCAGTTCTTC.

This chain connects TRBV7-9 to TRBJ1-1; no reliable D call. V was cut by 5 bases and J by 0 bases, with 10 bases left in between. Looked up from germline, CDR1 is SEHNR and CDR2 is FQNEAQ (reference sequence). This CDR3 contains 14 residues. The CDR3 nucleotides are TGTGCCAGCAGCAGTCAGCAGGTGAACACTGAAGCTTTCTTT. Its translation: CASSSQQVNTEAFF.

The J gene is TRBJ1-1, the V gene TRBV5-1; D is unresolved. Germline values: CDR1 SGHRS, CDR2 YFSETQ. The CDR3 runs 13 residues. The V end was cut by 5 bases, the J end by 1 base, with 9 bases between. The CDR3 DNA follows: TGCGCCAGCAGGCTAGACGGGAACACTGAAGCTTTCTTT. This sequence encodes CASRLDGNTEAFF. The complete variable domain, with remaining parts taken from reference TRBV5-1 and TRBJ1-1, reads KAGVTQTPRYLIKTRGQQVTLSCSPISGHRSVSWYQQTPGQGLQFLFEYFSETQRNKGNFPGRFSGRQFSNSRSEMNVSTLELGDSALYLCASRLDGNTEAFFGQGTRLTVV.

V usage is TRBV11-2 and J usage is TRBJ2-5; D assignment may be TRBD1 or TRBD2 (5 bases each). The J call may be mistaken, given a closer DNA end match to TRBJ2-7. Germline V gene data show CDR1 as SGHAT and CDR2 as FQNNGV. The CDR3 loop spans 13 amino acids. CDR3 loop: CASSPGRYYEQYF. The CDR3 DNA sequence: TGTGCCAGCAGTCCGGGACGGTACTACGAGCAGTACTTC.

This clone was observed once. Written as DNA, the CDR3 is TGTGCCAGCAGTTCAGGTTGGGGGGTAGGTAATTCACCCCTCCACTTT. It specifies CASSSGWGVGNSPLHF. This chain joins TRBV7-9 and TRBJ1-6; maybe TRBD1 (5 bases). This CDR3 comprises 16 residues. V was cut by 6 bases and J by 6 bases, with 18 bases left in between. Germline-derived CDR1 and CDR2 are SEHNR and FQNEAQ (reference sequence).

V usage is TRBV19 and J usage is TRBJ2-3; D is undetermined. Looked up from germline, CDR1 is LNHDA and CDR2 is SQIVND (reference sequence). Between the trimmed V and J ends, which lost 9 bases and 3 bases, there was a span of 19 bases. The CDR3 spans 15 residues. CDR3 loop: CASRPRARGTDTQYF. For the CDR3, the DNA is TGTGCCAGCCGCCCCCGGGCCCGTGGGACAGATACGCAGTATTTT.

The count of this clone is one. The chain uses TRBV11-2 and TRBJ1-2; D is possibly TRBD1 (6 bases). Germline V gives CDR1 SGHAT, CDR2 FQNNGV. This CDR3 region has 13 residues. The ends were cut back, 6 bases at V and 4 bases at J, with 12 bases in the middle. The CDR3 is CASSPQGRYGYTF. For the CDR3, the DNA is TGTGCCAGCAGTCCCCAGGGGCGCTATGGCTACACCTTC.

The chain uses TRBV21-1 and TRBJ2-7; the DNA was not used to check the table's D call, TRBD2. TRBV21-1 is shown as a pseudogene. The CDR3 totals 13 residues. The CDR3 DNA is TGTGCCAGCGAAACCGGGATTACTCACGAGCAGTACTTC. Its protein product is CASETGITHEQYF.